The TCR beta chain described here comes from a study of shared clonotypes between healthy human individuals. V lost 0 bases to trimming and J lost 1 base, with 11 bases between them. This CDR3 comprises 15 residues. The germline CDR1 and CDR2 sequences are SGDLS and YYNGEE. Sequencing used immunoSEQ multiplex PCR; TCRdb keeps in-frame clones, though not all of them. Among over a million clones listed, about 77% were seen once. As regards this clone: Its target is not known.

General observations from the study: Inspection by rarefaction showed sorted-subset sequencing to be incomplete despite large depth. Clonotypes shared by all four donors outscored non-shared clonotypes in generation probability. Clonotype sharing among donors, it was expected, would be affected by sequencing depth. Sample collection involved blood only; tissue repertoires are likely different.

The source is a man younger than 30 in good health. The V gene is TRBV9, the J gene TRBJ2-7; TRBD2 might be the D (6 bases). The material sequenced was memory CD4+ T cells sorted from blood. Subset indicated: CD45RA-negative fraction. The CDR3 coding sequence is TGTGCCAGCAGCGTAGGGGGGGTCCTATCCTACGAGCAGTACTTC. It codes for CASSVGGVLSYEQYF.